This entry is about one T cell receptor beta chain. Cohort placement rested on clinical history that participants reported themselves. Among Cohort 3 donors, those recovered had two negative PCRs, clearance, or symptom resolution. Germline V CDR1 and CDR2: MNHEY, SVGAGI. This CDR3 comprises 12 residues. The V and J ends lost 7 bases and 7 bases respectively, with 8 bases between them. Original processing methods: Reference gene primer amplification yielded estimated nucleated cell counts. Repertoires were generated with immunoSEQ multiplex PCR, while TCRdb's copy carries only in-frame clones and drops some. V and J calls and clone size follow that table, whereas D and trimming were derived from the DNA. The sample includes some 350,000 clones, about 89% of them seen just once. The record originates from a study of blood T cell repertoires in COVID-19. Overall study context: Material from acute and convalescent COVID-19 was sourced from the United States, Italy and Spain.

This chain joins TRBV6-5 and TRBJ1-6; no clear D. The sequence was obtained from a woman in her 30s who had recovered from COVID-19. The specimen was PBMCs or T cells enriched from blood (not recorded which). CDR3 in amino acids: CASKESNSPLHF. DNA for the CDR3: TGTGCCAGCAAGGAGAGCAATTCACCCCTCCACTTT.